Below, 13 T cell receptor beta chains from the same sample are listed, as sequenced in a study of blood T cell repertoires in COVID-19. TCRdb's copy holds only in-frame clones and misses some; the assay was immunoSEQ multiplex PCR. The table includes 400,000 to 450,000 clones, around 86% detected once. The material sequenced was peripheral blood. The receptors here all came from a woman in her thirties with active or convalescent COVID-19.

The genes are TRBV6-4 and TRBJ1-2; D remains ambiguous. CDR1 is MRHNA, CDR2 SNTAGT, per germline. This CDR3 is built from 16 residues. V was clipped by 4 bases and J by 3 bases, with 18 bases between them. CDR3 coding DNA: TGTGCCAGCAGTGCCACCTATGGCGGTTCATACTATGGCTACACCTTC. Its protein is CASSATYGGSYYGYTF.

The chain is built from TRBV5-4 and TRBJ2-1, with D maybe TRBD2 (5 bases). Germline V gene lookup returns CDR1 SGHNT and CDR2 YYREEE (reference sequence). V was trimmed by 3 bases and J by 6 bases, leaving 22 bases between them. This CDR3 comprises 17 residues. Here the CDR3 reads CASSSTAGVEALNEQFF. Here the CDR3 DNA reads TGTGCCAGCAGCTCAACCGCGGGTGTGGAGGCCCTCAATGAGCAGTTCTTC.

This clone appeared a few times. The chain joins TRBV5-1 to TRBJ1-2; D unresolved. Germline CDR1 reads SGHRS; CDR2 reads YFSETQ. This CDR3 contains 14 residues. Trimming removed 0 bases at V and 1 base at J, with 7 bases between. The CDR3 bases are TGCGCCAGCAGCTTGGAAACGGGTAACTATGGCTACACCTTC. It specifies CASSLETGNYGYTF.

CDR3 DNA sequence: TGTGCCAGTAGTAGAAGCCTACAGGGGAACTATGGCTACACCTTC. It specifies CASSRSLQGNYGYTF. The rearrangement joins TRBV19 to TRBJ1-2, with 7 nucleotides matching TRBD1. CDR1 and CDR2 from the germline V gene are LNHDA and SQIVND (reference sequence). The CDR3 is 15 amino acids. V gave up 4 bases and J gave up 2 bases; unmatched junction bases: 7.

V usage is TRBV7-9 and J usage is TRBJ1-2; D is undetermined. CDR3 size: 15 residues. Germline V CDR1 and CDR2: SEHNR, FQNEAQ (reference sequence). Between the trimmed V and J ends, which lost 6 bases and 2 bases, there was a span of 16 bases. The CDR3 DNA reads as TGTGCCAGCAGACGCCTGCTTGACTTAAACTATGGCTACACCTTC. Translated: CASRRLLDLNYGYTF.

The chain is built from TRBV7-6 and TRBJ2-3, with TRBD2 matching 9 bases. Germline V gene lookup returns CDR1 SGHVS and CDR2 FNYEAQ. The J segment lost 5 bases and the V segment lost 4 bases, leaving 13 bases of the junction unmatched. This CDR3 is built from 17 residues. The CDR3 protein is CASSSPWTSETEDTQYF. The CDR3 DNA follows: TGTGCCAGCAGCTCCCCCTGGACTAGCGAAACCGAAGATACGCAGTATTTT.

The J gene is TRBJ2-1, the V gene TRBV10-2; 9 positions agree with TRBD2. CDR3 size: 18 residues. Germline loops: CDR1 WSHSY, CDR2 SAAADI. The V segment lost 2 bases and the J segment 0 bases; nucleotides outside the gene matches: 8. Here the CDR3 reads CASSEIAGAPSSYNEQFF. The CDR3 region has the DNA TGCGCCAGCAGTGAGATAGCGGGGGCCCCAAGCTCCTACAATGAGCAGTTCTTC.

The rearrangement uses TRBV6-4 and TRBJ2-2; D is perhaps TRBD1 (6 bases). The germline V gene has CDR1 MRHNA and CDR2 SNTAGT. Trimming cost V 4 bases and J 4 bases, with 10 bases left between them. The CDR3 contains 14 residues. DNA for the CDR3: TGTGCCAGCAGTGGACAGGCGAGCACCGGGGAGCTGTTTTTT. Its protein is CASSGQASTGELFF.

The chain carries TRBV13 and TRBJ1-4, with 9 nucleotides matching TRBD1. This CDR3 is built from 18 residues. The germline gives CDR1 PRHDT, CDR2 FYEKMQ (reference sequence). V shed 4 bases, J shed 0 bases, and the junction held 9 bases outside the gene matches. The CDR3 DNA is TGTGCCAGCAGCTCAACCGGGGACAGGGAACCAACTAATGAAAAACTGTTTTTT. Translated, it gives CASSSTGDREPTNEKLFF.

This clone was observed a single time. V gene TRBV27 combines with J gene TRBJ1-1; 7 bases fit TRBD1. Trimming removed 3 bases from V and 1 base from J; junction bases left unmatched: 5. This CDR3 spans 15 amino acids. Germline CDR1 and CDR2: MNHEY and SMNVEV (reference sequence). CDR3 sequence: CASSLTGYQNTEAFF. The DNA for the CDR3 is TGTGCCAGCAGTTTGACAGGGTACCAGAACACTGAAGCTTTCTTT.

V gene TRBV11-2 combines with J gene TRBJ1-1; tentative D call: TRBD1 (6 bases). The CDR3 is 14 amino acids. Germline CDR1 SGHAT, CDR2 FQNNGV. Trimming took off 5 bases at V and 4 bases at J, with 14 bases between the two ends. This CDR3 reads CASSNREGVTEAFF. CDR3 nucleotides: TGTGCCAGCAGCAACAGGGAGGGGGTCACTGAAGCTTTCTTT.

This chain connects TRBV4-1 to TRBJ1-1, with 7 bases matching TRBD1. The CDR3 length is 10 residues. Losses at the gene ends were 10 bases for V and 6 bases for J; bases not matched to a gene: 2. Germline V gives CDR1 MGHRA, CDR2 YSYEKL. The CDR3 sequence is CAKQGPEAFF. CDR3 DNA sequence: TGCGCCAAACAGGGGCCTGAAGCTTTCTTT.

This chain links TRBV5-8 with TRBJ1-4; 8 positions agree with TRBD1. The germline CDR1 and CDR2 sequences are SGHTS and YDEGEE. V shed 2 bases, J shed 5 bases, and the junction held 2 bases outside the gene matches. This CDR3 region has 14 residues. In nucleotides, the CDR3 is TGTGCCAGCAGCTTCGGGACAGGAAATGAAAAACTGTTTTTT. Translating it yields CASSFGTGNEKLFF.